This T cell receptor beta chain was sequenced during a study of shared clonotypes between healthy human individuals. CDR1 is SEHNR and CDR2 is FQNEAQ in the germline V gene (reference sequence). Trimming at V came to 2 bases and at J to 2 bases, leaving 7 bases not matched to a gene. The CDR3 has 16 residues. About this clone itself: The antigen remains unidentified.

The deep-level immunoSEQ assay was used. Profiled with immunoSEQ multiplex PCR; TCRdb holds only in-frame clones, not every one. The sample lists roughly 600,000 clones, 98% occurring once. Notes on the study in general: The naive CD4 repertoires of a handful of donors were compared, and approximately 5% of clonotypes were shared.

CD8 cells classed as naive were CD45RO-negative and positively selected for CCR7, excluding terminally differentiated effector memory CD45RA+ cells. The clonotype comes from a man aged 25-45 years in good health. V is TRBV7-9 and J is TRBJ2-3, with 7 bases matching TRBD1. The source material was naive CD8+ T cells sorted from blood. The CDR3 DNA sequence: TGTGCCAGCAGCTTAAGTGCGACAGGGATCACAGATACGCAGTATTTT. This encodes CASSLSATGITDTQYF.